The text below deals with one TCR beta chain. The sample comes from a study of shared clonotypes between healthy human individuals. The CDR3 contains 16 residues. Germline values: CDR1 MDHEN, CDR2 SYDVKM. The V end lost 6 bases, the J end lost 2 bases, and 17 bases lay between the germline ends. Profiled with immunoSEQ multiplex PCR; TCRdb holds only in-frame clones, not every one. The sample carries around 1.4 million clones, approximately 98.5% recorded once. Sequencing was done on a sample of naive CD4+ T cells sorted from blood. Subset given: CD45RA+ positively selected. This chain uses TRBV28 with TRBJ1-5; the D gene is possibly TRBD1 (5 bases). This receptor was obtained from a man aged 25 to 40 in good health. CDR3: CASRPRVLGGNQPQHF. CDR3 DNA: TGTGCCAGCAGACCCAGGGTTTTGGGGGGCAATCAGCCCCAGCATTTT.